The 24 T cell receptor beta chains below all came from one sample that was sequenced in a study of shared clonotypes between healthy human individuals. Here immunoSEQ multiplex PCR was the method, and the copy in TCRdb shows in-frame clones only, minus some. The sample yields fewer than 1.6 million clones, around 98.5% seen once. What was sequenced was naive CD4+ T cells sorted from blood. As to subset: CD45RA+ positively selected. These receptors came from a man younger than 40 in good health.

The chain links TRBV19 to TRBJ1-2, with D maybe TRBD1 (6 bases). Germline CDR1 and CDR2: LNHDA and SQIVND (reference sequence). This CDR3 is built from 13 residues. Trimming stripped 0 bases from V and 8 bases from J, with 10 bases between. CDR3 in DNA: TGTGCCAGTAGTATAGAATCGGGGGCAGGCTACACCTTC. This codes for CASSIESGAGYTF.

The chain is built from TRBV5-4 and TRBJ2-3; TRBD2 matches 8 bases. Germline V gives CDR1 SGHNT, CDR2 YYREEE (reference sequence). The ends lost 3 bases at V and 0 bases at J; junction bases unmatched: 3. CDR3 length: 15 residues. The DNA for the CDR3 is TGTGCCAGCAGCTCGACTAGCGCGAGCACAGATACGCAGTATTTT. Its protein is CASSSTSASTDTQYF.

The chain has TRBV19 and TRBJ1-3, with D hard to call. The germline V gene encodes CDR1 LNHDA and CDR2 SQIVND (reference sequence). This CDR3 spans 12 amino acids. V shed 6 bases and J shed 2 bases, with 5 bases lying between them. The CDR3: CASSLPGNTIYF. DNA of the CDR3: TGTGCCAGTAGCCTGCCTGGAAACACCATATATTTT.

This chain connects TRBV18 to TRBJ2-7; D gene ambiguous. The CDR3 sequence is 14 residues long. Per germline, CDR1 KGHSH and CDR2 LQKENI. Trimming shortened V by 2 bases and J by 0 bases, and 8 bases separated the two germline ends. The CDR3 loop reads CASSPTRHSYEQYF. CDR3 sequence (DNA): TGTGCCAGCTCACCAACCAGGCACTCCTACGAGCAGTACTTC.

The chain carries TRBV5-4 and TRBJ1-2, with 7 bases matching TRBD1. CDR3 length: 15 residues. Germline CDR1 and CDR2: SGHNT and YYREEE (reference sequence). The ends lost 4 bases at V and 4 bases at J; junction bases unmatched: 10. CDR3 nucleotides: TGTGCCAGCAGCCTCGGGGGAGGGGGCACCTATGGCTACACCTTC. Encoded protein: CASSLGGGGTYGYTF.

This chain joins TRBV7-2 and TRBJ2-4; 9 nucleotides line up with TRBD1. The CDR3 covers 14 residues. With V trimmed by 5 bases and J by 8 bases, 7 bases remained unmatched. The germline CDR1 and CDR2 sequences are SGHTA and FQGNSA. The CDR3 DNA reads as TGTGCCAGCAGCGCCGGGACAGGGTACGACATTCAGTACTTC. Residues: CASSAGTGYDIQYF.

The rearrangement uses TRBV6-5 and TRBJ1-1, with D unclear. The CDR3 totals 15 residues. CDR1 and CDR2 from the germline V gene are MNHEY and SVGAGI. V was shortened by 0 bases and J by 1 base, with 9 bases between the two germline ends. CDR3 region: CASSYSMSANTEAFF. The DNA of the CDR3 is TGTGCCAGCAGTTACTCGATGTCAGCGAACACTGAAGCTTTCTTT.

This clone was seen just once. The rearrangement joins TRBV9 to TRBJ1-3; D possibly corresponds to TRBD1 (5 bases). V lost 0 bases and J 2 bases, leaving 12 bases between the germline ends. The CDR3 totals 16 residues. Germline V gene data show CDR1 as SGDLS and CDR2 as YYNGEE. The CDR3 DNA is TGTGCCAGCAGCGTAGGCAGGGAAGGAACTGGAAACACCATATATTTT. Translated: CASSVGREGTGNTIYF.

As to this clone: Other DNA sequences in this specimen translate into the identical CDR3. This chain links TRBV29-1 with TRBJ2-7; D is unclear. Trimming took off 6 bases at V and 1 base at J, with 7 bases between the two ends. The length of the CDR3 is 11 residues. The germline V gene encodes CDR1 SQVTM and CDR2 ANQGSEA. The CDR3 loop is CSVELSYEQYF. The CDR3 DNA follows: TGCAGCGTCGAACTTTCCTACGAGCAGTACTTC.

J is TRBJ2-6 and V is TRBV19; D ambiguous. The CDR3 has 16 amino acids. V shed 0 bases and J shed 2 bases, with 8 bases lying between them. Germline CDR1 and CDR2: LNHDA and SQIVND (reference sequence). The DNA of the CDR3 is TGTGCCAGTAGTATAGATGTCCGGGCTGGGGCCAACGTCCTGACTTTC. Its protein is CASSIDVRAGANVLTF.

The chain recombines TRBV5-5 with TRBJ2-7; 9 bases are shared with TRBD1. V lost 4 bases and J lost 7; bases outside the gene matches: 12. This CDR3 spans 15 amino acids. The germline gives CDR1 SGHKS, CDR2 YYEKEE (reference sequence). Written as DNA, the CDR3 is TGTGCCAGCAGCCTCCGGACAGGGGAGGTTTTAGAGCAGTACTTC. It yields the protein CASSLRTGEVLEQYF.

This chain uses TRBV9 with TRBJ2-5; a weak D match, TRBD1 (6 bases). Trimming took 0 bases from V and 4 from J, leaving 13 bases between them. The germline CDR1 and CDR2 sequences are SGDLS and YYNGEE. The CDR3 has 15 amino acids. The CDR3 is CASSVAGGTRETQYF. CDR3 in DNA: TGTGCCAGCAGCGTAGCGGGTGGGACAAGAGAGACCCAGTACTTC.

The CDR3 here is CASSLALGDGYTF. CDR3 nucleotides: TGCGCCAGCAGCTTGGCCCTGGGGGATGGCTACACCTTC. The chain has TRBV5-1 and TRBJ1-2, with a tentative D call TRBD1 (5 bases). The CDR3 sequence is 13 residues long. V was clipped by 0 bases and J by 6 bases, with 9 bases between them. Germline V gene lookup returns CDR1 SGHRS and CDR2 YFSETQ.

The CDR3 sequence: CASSLTGTHYEQYF. The CDR3 nucleotides are TGTGCCAGCAGCCTAACCGGGACACACTACGAGCAGTACTTC. The chain recombines TRBV7-9 with TRBJ2-7; D is possibly TRBD1 (6 bases). The V and J ends lost 5 bases and 3 bases respectively, with 14 bases between them. The germline V gene has CDR1 SEHNR and CDR2 FQNEAQ (reference sequence). The CDR3 spans 14 residues.

The CDR3 nucleotides are TGTGCCAGCAGTCGGGACGGGACCGGGGAGCTGTTTTTT. Residues: CASSRDGTGELFF. This chain connects TRBV28 to TRBJ2-2; D may be TRBD1 or TRBD2 (5 bases each). The V gene lost 5 bases and the J gene lost 5 bases, with 9 bases spanning the gap. This CDR3 has 13 amino acids. The germline V gene encodes CDR1 MDHEN and CDR2 SYDVKM.

The CDR3 region is CASSSRPASGTQNTQYF. The CDR3, as DNA: TGTGCCAGCAGCTCCCGGCCGGCTAGCGGGACCCAGAATACGCAGTATTTT. The gene calls are TRBV9 and TRBJ2-3; 9 positions agree with TRBD2. The junction had 16 bases not matched to a gene; V was cut back by 4 bases and J by 7 bases. In germline, CDR1 is SGDLS, CDR2 YYNGEE. The CDR3 totals 17 residues.

This clone was picked up one time. This sequence joins TRBV15 and TRBJ2-4; perhaps D is TRBD1 or TRBD2 (5 bases each). The CDR3 spans 16 residues. Germline CDR1 reads LNHNV; CDR2 reads YYDKDF (reference sequence). The V gene lost 0 bases and the J gene lost 0 bases, with 9 bases spanning the gap. CDR3 DNA sequence: TGTGCCACCAGCAGAGATGGGGGAGTAGCCAAAAACATTCAGTACTTC. Protein sequence: CATSRDGGVAKNIQYF.

The rearrangement uses TRBV5-1 and TRBJ1-3, with 8 bases identical to TRBD1. The J segment lost 0 bases and the V segment lost 3 bases, leaving 14 bases of the junction unmatched. Germline CDR1 SGHRS, CDR2 YFSETQ. This CDR3 is built from 19 residues. As DNA, the CDR3 is TGCGCCAGCAGCTACGGCCGGGACAGGCTGGGGAACTCTGGAAACACCATATATTTT. Its protein is CASSYGRDRLGNSGNTIYF.

For this clone: In the same sample, other DNA sequences code for this CDR3. DNA of the CDR3: TGTGCCAGCAGTTACTCGGGGGAAAATACTGAAGCTTTCTTT. Residues: CASSYSGENTEAFF. The gene calls are TRBV6-5 and TRBJ1-1; the D gene is possibly TRBD1 (5 bases). The CDR3 loop spans 14 amino acids. Trimming took 0 bases from V and 5 from J, leaving 10 bases between them. CDR1 is MNHEY, CDR2 SVGAGI, per germline.

Points on this clone: This same CDR3 is encoded by further DNA sequences in the sample. V usage is TRBV6-5 and J usage is TRBJ2-7; D gene ambiguous. The ends were cut back, 0 bases at V and 3 bases at J, with 9 bases in the middle. The CDR3 consists of 14 residues. CDR1 is MNHEY, CDR2 SVGAGI, per germline. DNA for the CDR3: TGTGCCAGCAGTTACTCGAGAGTCGGCTACGAGCAGTACTTC. Protein sequence: CASSYSRVGYEQYF.

This chain joins TRBV15 and TRBJ2-1; TRBD2 matches at 7 bases. CDR1 and CDR2 (germline): LNHNV, YYDKDF (reference sequence). V lost 1 base to trimming and J lost 11 bases; unmatched junction nucleotides: 5. The CDR3 covers 13 residues. The CDR3 here is CATSRGSREKQFF. CDR3 coding DNA: TGTGCCACCAGCAGAGGCTCGCGGGAGAAGCAGTTCTTC.

The rearrangement links TRBV18 to TRBJ2-7, with 9 nucleotides matching TRBD1. Per the germline V gene, CDR1 is KGHSH and CDR2 is LQKENI. J gave up 3 bases and V 4 bases, and 7 bases lay outside the gene matches. The CDR3 totals 15 residues. The CDR3 is CASSRGGTGNYEQYF. DNA of the CDR3: TGTGCCAGCTCACGGGGAGGGACAGGGAACTACGAGCAGTACTTC.

CDR3 region: CASAQGHREADTQYF. The DNA for the CDR3 is TGTGCTAGTGCCCAGGGCCACCGAGAGGCAGATACGCAGTATTTT. The chain couples TRBV12-5 to TRBJ2-3, with D possibly TRBD1 on 5 matching bases. The ends were cut back, 7 bases at V and 4 bases at J, with 18 bases in the middle. CDR1 is LGHNT and CDR2 is FRNRAP in the germline V gene. CDR3 length equals 15 residues.

V gene TRBV29-1 combines with J gene TRBJ1-2; D gene uncertain. The germline gives CDR1 SQVTM, CDR2 ANQGSEA. The CDR3 is 11 amino acids. V was cut by 5 bases and J by 4 bases, with 8 bases left in between. The CDR3 protein is CSVQEAYGYTF. The CDR3 region has the DNA TGCAGCGTTCAGGAAGCCTATGGCTACACCTTC.